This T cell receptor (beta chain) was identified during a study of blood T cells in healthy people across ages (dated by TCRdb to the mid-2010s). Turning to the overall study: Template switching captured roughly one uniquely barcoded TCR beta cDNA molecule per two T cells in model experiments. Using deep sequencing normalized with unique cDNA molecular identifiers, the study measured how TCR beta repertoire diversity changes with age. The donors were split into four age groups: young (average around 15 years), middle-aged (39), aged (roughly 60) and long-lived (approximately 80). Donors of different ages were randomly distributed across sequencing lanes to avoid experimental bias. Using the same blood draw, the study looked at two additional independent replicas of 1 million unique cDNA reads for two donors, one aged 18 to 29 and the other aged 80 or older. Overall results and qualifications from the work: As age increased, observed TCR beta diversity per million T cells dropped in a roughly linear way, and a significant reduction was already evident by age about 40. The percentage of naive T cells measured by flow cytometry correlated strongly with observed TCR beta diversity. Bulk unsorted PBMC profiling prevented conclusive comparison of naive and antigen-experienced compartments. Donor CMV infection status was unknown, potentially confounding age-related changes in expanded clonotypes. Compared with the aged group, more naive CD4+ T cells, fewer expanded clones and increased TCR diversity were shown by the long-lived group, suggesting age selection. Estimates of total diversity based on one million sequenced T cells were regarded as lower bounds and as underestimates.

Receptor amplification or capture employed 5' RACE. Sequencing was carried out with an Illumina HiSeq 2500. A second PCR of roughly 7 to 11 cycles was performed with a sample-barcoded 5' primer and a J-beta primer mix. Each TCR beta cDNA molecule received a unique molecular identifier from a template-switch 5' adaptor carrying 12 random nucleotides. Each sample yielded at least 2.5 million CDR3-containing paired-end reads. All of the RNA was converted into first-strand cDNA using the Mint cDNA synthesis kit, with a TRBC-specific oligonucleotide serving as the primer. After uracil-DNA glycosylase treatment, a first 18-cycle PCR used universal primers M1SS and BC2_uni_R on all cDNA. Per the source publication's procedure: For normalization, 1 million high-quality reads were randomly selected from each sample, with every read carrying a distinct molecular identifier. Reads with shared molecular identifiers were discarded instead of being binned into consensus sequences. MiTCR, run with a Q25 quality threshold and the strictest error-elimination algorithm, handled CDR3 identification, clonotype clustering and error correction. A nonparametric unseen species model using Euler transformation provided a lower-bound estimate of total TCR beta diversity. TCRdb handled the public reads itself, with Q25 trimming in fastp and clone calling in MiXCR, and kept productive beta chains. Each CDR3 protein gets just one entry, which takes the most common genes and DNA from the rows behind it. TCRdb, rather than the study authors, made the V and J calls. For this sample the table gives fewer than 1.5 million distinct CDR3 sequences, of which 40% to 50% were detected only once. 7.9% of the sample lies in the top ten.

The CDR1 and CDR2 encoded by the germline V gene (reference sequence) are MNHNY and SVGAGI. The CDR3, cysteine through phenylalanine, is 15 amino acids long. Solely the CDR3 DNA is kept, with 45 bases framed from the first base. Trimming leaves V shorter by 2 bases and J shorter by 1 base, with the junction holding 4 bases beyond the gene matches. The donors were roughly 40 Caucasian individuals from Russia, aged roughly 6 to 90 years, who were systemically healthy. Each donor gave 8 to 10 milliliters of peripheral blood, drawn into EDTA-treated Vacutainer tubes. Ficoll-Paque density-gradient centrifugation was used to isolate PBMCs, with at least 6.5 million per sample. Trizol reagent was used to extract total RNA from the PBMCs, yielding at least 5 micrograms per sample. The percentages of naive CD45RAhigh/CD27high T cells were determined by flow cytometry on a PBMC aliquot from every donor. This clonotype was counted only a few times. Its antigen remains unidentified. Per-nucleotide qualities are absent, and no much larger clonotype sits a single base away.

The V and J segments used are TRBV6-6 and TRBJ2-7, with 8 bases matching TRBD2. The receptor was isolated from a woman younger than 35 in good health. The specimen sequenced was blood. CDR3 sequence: CASSYVSGDSYEQYF. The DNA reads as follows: TGTGCCAGCAGTTACGTTAGCGGGGATTCCTACGAGCAGTACTTC.